This entry is about one T cell receptor (beta chain). The data were obtained in a study of blood T cell repertoires in COVID-19. On the study more broadly: Specimens from acute and convalescent COVID-19 originated in the United States, Italy and Spain. In each case, the material was cDNA or gDNA derived from T cells, B-cell-depleted T cells, or PBMCs.

Authors' methods: Nucleated cell counts were estimated from reference gene primer amplification. Data came from immunoSEQ multiplex PCR; TCRdb stores just in-frame clones and leaves some out. The V and J calls and clone size come from that table; D and trimming were worked out from the DNA. Of over 50,000 clones listed, more than 85% are singletons. The V and J ends lost 7 bases and 6 bases respectively, with 15 bases between them. Germline V gene sequence: CDR1 MNHNY, CDR2 SVGAGI (reference sequence). The CDR3 runs 14 residues. Material for sequencing was peripheral blood. The receptor comes from a man between 50 and 59 years old with active COVID-19. This chain connects TRBV6-6 to TRBJ1-4; D possibly corresponds to TRBD1 (6 bases). The CDR3 DNA is TGTGCCAGCATCGGACAGAACTCGGATGAAAAACTGTTTTTT. This codes for CASIGQNSDEKLFF.